This T cell receptor (beta chain) was retrieved from a study of shared clonotypes between healthy human individuals. Study-level findings and limits: With four donors compared, 4% to 5.5% of naive CD4 clonotypes were shared.

The V gene's germline CDR1 is MDHEN and CDR2 SYDVKM. The V and J ends lost 8 bases and 6 bases respectively, with 12 bases between them. This CDR3 spans 12 amino acids. Sequencing used immunoSEQ multiplex PCR; TCRdb keeps in-frame clones, though not all of them. The sample includes about 700,000 clones, 92% of them seen just once. In the naive CD8 group, cells lacked CD45RO and were positively selected for CCR7, so terminally differentiated effector memory CD45RA+ cells were left out. On this clone: Its antigen remains unidentified.

The source material was naive CD8+ T cells sorted from blood. V gene TRBV28 combines with J gene TRBJ2-3; D is tentatively TRBD1 or TRBD2 (5 bases each). The sequence was obtained from a man aged 25 to 40 in good health. This CDR3 reads CASEGYGDTQYF. DNA for the CDR3: TGTGCCAGCGAGGGGTACGGCGATACGCAGTATTTT.